These T cell receptor beta chains were read from a single sample in a study of blood T cell repertoires in COVID-19. Assay used: immunoSEQ multiplex PCR; TCRdb lists only in-frame clones, some missing. Here the sample spans about 220,000 clones, less than 90% being singletons. Sequenced: peripheral blood. These receptors were taken from a man aged 40-49 years with active or convalescent COVID-19. The CDR3 runs from the conserved cysteine through the conserved F or W. D genes are given only for firm matches. The size field is filled for only some rows; it gives once, few, many or a size class.

J gene | CDR3 length | D gene | clone size | V gene | CDR3 DNA | CDR3 protein
TRBJ1-1 | 18 | . | . | TRBV3-1/TRBV3-2 | TGTGCCAGCAGCCAAGCTGTCCTTGGGCAGGGGATGAACACTGAAGCTTTCTTT | CASSQAVLGQGMNTEAFF
TRBJ1-1 | 15 | . | . | TRBV19 | TGTGCCAGTAGTACCGCCGGGACACGGAACACTGAAGCTTTCTTT | CASSTAGTRNTEAFF
TRBJ1-5 | 13 | . | . | TRBV6-5 | TGTGCCAGCCTTCAGTATAGCAATCAGCCCCAGCATTTT | CASLQYSNQPQHF
TRBJ1-3 | 17 | . | . | TRBV9 | TGTGCCAGCAGCGTAGAGCGCCGCGAGAGCTCTGGAAACACCATATATTTT | CASSVERRESSGNTIYF
TRBJ1-1 | 16 | . | . | TRBV14 | TGTGCCAGCAGCAAAACCCACACCAAACTGAACACTGAAGCTTTCTTT | CASSKTHTKLNTEAFF
TRBJ2-5 | 14 | TRBD1 | . | TRBV7-2 | TGTGCCAGCAGCATATGGACAGGAATGGAGACCCAGTACTTC | CASSIWTGMETQYF
TRBJ2-7 | 15 | TRBD1 | . | TRBV4-2 | TGTGCCAGCAGCCCACCGGGACAGGGGATCTACGAGCAGTACTTC | CASSPPGQGIYEQYF
TRBJ2-3 | 17 | TRBD2 | . | TRBV18 | TGTGCCAGCTCACCACCGTGGGACTACACTACCACAGATACGCAGTATTTT | CASSPPWDYTTTDTQYF
TRBJ2-5 | 17 | TRBD1 | . | TRBV5-6 | TGTGCCAGCAGCTTGGCCAGGGACAGACGACCAGAAGAGACCCAGTACTTC | CASSLARDRRPEETQYF
TRBJ1-2 | 15 | . | once | TRBV2 | TGTGCCAGCAGCCCCATCCCAGGGGCGAGTTCTGGCTACACCTTC | CASSPIPGASSGYTF
TRBJ1-1 | 17 | . | . | TRBV5-1 | TGCGCCAGCAGCTTGGGGTTTTTGGGCAGTCTGAACACTGAAGCTTTCTTT | CASSLGFLGSLNTEAFF
TRBJ2-1 | 17 | TRBD2 | . | TRBV11-2 | TGTGCCAGCAGCCTAGTGGGGGGGAATCCTACCTACAATGAGCAGTTCTTC | CASSLVGGNPTYNEQFF
TRBJ1-2 | 14 | TRBD1 | few | TRBV5-4 | TGTGCCAGCAGCGCCTCGGGGGACAGGGTAGGCTACACCTTC | CASSASGDRVGYTF
TRBJ1-2 | 12 | TRBD1 | few | TRBV19 | TGTGCCAGTAGTACCCGACAGGGAGGCTACACCTTC | CASSTRQGGYTF
TRBJ1-1 | 13 | . | . | TRBV12-3/TRBV12-4 | TGTGCCAGCAGTTCACAGGGAAACACTGAAGCTTTCTTT | CASSSQGNTEAFF
TRBJ2-2 | 17 | TRBD2 | . | TRBV28 | TGTGCCAGCGGTAGACGGGAGGGCCGTATTAAAGCCGGGGAGCTGTTTTTT | CASGRREGRIKAGELFF
TRBJ1-5 | 14 | . | . | TRBV7-9 | TGTGCCAGCAGCTTACCAGGGCCCAATCAGCCCCAGCATTTT | CASSLPGPNQPQHF
TRBJ1-2 | 14 | TRBD1 | . | TRBV11-2 | TGTGCCAGCAGCGCCCGGACAGGGGGCTATGGCTACACCTTC | CASSARTGGYGYTF
TRBJ1-2 | 16 | TRBD1 | . | TRBV24-1 | TGTGCCACCAGTGACCCAAGGGACAGAGCCAACTATGGCTACACCTTC | CATSDPRDRANYGYTF
TRBJ2-7 | 13 | . | . | TRBV27 | TGTGCCAGCAGTCTTCCCCTCGGGGGCGAGCAGTACTTC | CASSLPLGGEQYF
TRBJ2-1 | 15 | . | . | TRBV6-6 | TGTGCCAGCAGCTCCCATAGCGGAGAGTACAATGAGCAGTTCTTC | CASSSHSGEYNEQFF
TRBJ2-2 | 15 | TRBD2 | . | TRBV19 | TGTGCCAGTACCCCTAGCGGGAGGGCCTCCGGGGAGCTGTTTTTT | CASTPSGRASGELFF
TRBJ1-1 | 16 | . | . | TRBV7-6 | TGTGCCAGCAGCATAGGCGGGGGGAGAATGGACACTGAAGCTTTCTTT | CASSIGGGRMDTEAFF
TRBJ2-2 | 17 | TRBD2 | . | TRBV9 | TGTGCCAGCGACCAAAACCCGGGAGGGCCTCTGGGTGGGGAGCTGTTTTTT | CASDQNPGGPLGGELFF
TRBJ1-5 | 14 | . | . | TRBV5-5 | TGTGCCAGCAGCTGGGGCTATAGCAATCAGCCCCAGCATTTT | CASSWGYSNQPQHF
TRBJ1-2 | 17 | TRBD1 | . | TRBV2 | TGTGCCAGCACCGAGGGACAGTCTCCTTATCTCAACTATGGCTACACCTTC | CASTEGQSPYLNYGYTF
TRBJ2-1 | 15 | . | . | TRBV5-6 | TGTGCCAGCAGCTCCAGGACGCGACTATACAATGAGCAGTTCTTC | CASSSRTRLYNEQFF
TRBJ2-3 | 13 | . | . | TRBV19 | TGTGCCAGTAGTATTCAGGGGCGGGATACGCAGTATTTT | CASSIQGRDTQYF
TRBJ1-6 | 15 | . | . | TRBV6-5 | TGTGCCAGCAGTTATTCATGGGGAGGTACTTCACCCCTCCACTTT | CASSYSWGGTSPLHF
TRBJ2-1 | 12 | TRBD1 | . | TRBV6-5 | TGTGCCAGCAGTTCTCGGACAGGCCGGCAGTTCTTC | CASSSRTGRQFF
TRBJ2-7 | 15 | TRBD1 | . | TRBV11-3 | TGTGCCAGCAGCTTACGACAGGGGACCTCCTACGAGCAGTACTTC | CASSLRQGTSYEQYF
TRBJ1-2 | 11 | . | . | TRBV30 | TGTGCCTGGGCCCTGGGGCATGGCTACACCTTC | CAWALGHGYTF
TRBJ2-7 | 13 | . | . | TRBV11-2 | TGTGCCAGCAGCTTAGGGGCCACGGGGGAGCAGTACTTC | CASSLGATGEQYF
TRBJ1-1 | 14 | . | . | TRBV5-8 | TGTGCCAGCACCCTGGGTGGGGGGGCACTAGGAGCTTTCTTT | CASTLGGGALGAFF
TRBJ2-1 | 16 | . | . | TRBV2 | TGTGCCAGCAGGGACTCGGGGAGGCCGTCCTACAATGAGCAGTTCTTC | CASRDSGRPSYNEQFF
TRBJ1-3 | 16 | . | once | TRBV9 | TGTGCCAGCAGCCCCCCGGGGAAGAGCTCTGGAAACACCATATATTTT | CASSPPGKSSGNTIYF
TRBJ2-7 | 14 | TRBD1 | . | TRBV3-1/TRBV3-2 | TGTGCCACCAACCTACAGGGGGCCGGGGGGGAGCAGTACTTC | CATNLQGAGGEQYF
TRBJ2-7 | 16 | TRBD2 | . | TRBV4-2 | TGTGCCAGCAGCCAAGAGACCCGGGAAGTAGCGGGAGAGCAGTACTTC | CASSQETREVAGEQYF
TRBJ2-7 | 16 | TRBD2 | . | TRBV27 | TGTGCCAGCAGTAAGCTCGGACTAGCGGGAGCTTTCGAGCAGTACTTC | CASSKLGLAGAFEQYF
TRBJ1-3 | 12 | . | . | TRBV30 | TGTGCCTGGAGCTCTAACGAGGACACCATATATTTT | CAWSSNEDTIYF
TRBJ1-3 | 15 | TRBD1 | . | TRBV10-3 | TGTGCCATCAGTGAGACAGGGGGATCAGGAAACACCATATATTTT | CAISETGGSGNTIYF
TRBJ1-4 | 12 | TRBD1 | . | TRBV2 | TGTGCCAGCCAGGGGGCTGGTGAAAAACTGTTTTTT | CASQGAGEKLFF
TRBJ1-1 | 14 | . | . | TRBV11-3 | TGTGCCAGCAGCCCACGGGGGGCTGACACTGAAGCTTTCTTT | CASSPRGADTEAFF
TRBJ2-7 | 15 | TRBD2 | . | TRBV2 | TGTGCCAGCAAACGGGGACTAGCGGGAGTGGTCGAGCAGTACTTC | CASKRGLAGVVEQYF
TRBJ2-7 | 13 | TRBD1 | . | TRBV12-3/TRBV12-4 | TGTGCCAGCAGTTCCGGGACAGGGTACGAGCAGTACTTC | CASSSGTGYEQYF
TRBJ1-1 | 13 | . | . | TRBV27 | TGTGCCAGCAGCTTATTAGGGGTATCTGAAGCTTTCTTT | CASSLLGVSEAFF
TRBJ1-1 | 12 | . | . | TRBV5-6 | TGTGCCAGCAGCTGGGGCAACACTGAAGCTTTCTTT | CASSWGNTEAFF
TRBJ1-5 | 17 | TRBD1 | . | TRBV27 | TGTGCCAGCAGTTCATCCCCGGGACAGAATTACAATCAGCCCCAGCATTTT | CASSSSPGQNYNQPQHF
TRBJ2-6 | 14 | . | . | TRBV5-6 | TGTGCCAGCAGCTTACTGTCTGGGGCCAACGTCCTGACTTTC | CASSLLSGANVLTF
TRBJ1-6 | 15 | . | . | TRBV28 | TGTGCCAGCAGTTTTAAGGGAGGCCTAGATTCACCCCTCCACTTT | CASSFKGGLDSPLHF
TRBJ1-4 | 13 | . | . | TRBV30 | TGTGCCTGGAGGGGGCAGCCTAATGAAAAACTGTTTTTT | CAWRGQPNEKLFF
TRBJ1-2 | 14 | TRBD1 | once | TRBV10-1 | TGCGCCAGCAGTGACAACAGGGGTGTTGGAGGCTACACCTTC | CASSDNRGVGGYTF
TRBJ1-2 | 14 | . | . | TRBV3-1/TRBV3-2 | TGTGCCAGCAGCCATACAGACAGGCCCCATGGCTACACCTTC | CASSHTDRPHGYTF
TRBJ1-1 | 13 | . | . | TRBV6-6 | TGTGCCAGCAGTTGGGAGGATGTCACTGAAGCTTTCTTT | CASSWEDVTEAFF
TRBJ2-5 | 14 | . | . | TRBV18 | TGTGCCAGCTTGCCGGGACTGAGGGATGGGACCCAGTACTTC | CASLPGLRDGTQYF
TRBJ1-5 | 16 | . | . | TRBV28 | TGTGCCAGCAGTTCCGCTCAGGGTTTTATCAATCAGCCCCAGCATTTT | CASSSAQGFINQPQHF
TRBJ2-1 | 16 | TRBD2 | . | TRBV11-2 | TGTGCCAGCAGCTTAACTAGCGGGAGCTCCTACAATGAGCAGTTCTTC | CASSLTSGSSYNEQFF
TRBJ2-3 | 14 | . | once | TRBV27 | TGTGCCAGCAGTTCGAGGGAGAGGTATTATACGCAGTATTTT | CASSSRERYYTQYF
TRBJ1-2 | 13 | . | once | TRBV3-1/TRBV3-2 | TGTGCCAGCACTCGTGGGAGGGAAAACGGCTACACCTTC | CASTRGRENGYTF
TRBJ1-5 | 14 | . | . | TRBV28 | TGTGCCAGCAGCTCCCCGGGGGAATATCAGCCCCAGCATTTT | CASSSPGEYQPQHF